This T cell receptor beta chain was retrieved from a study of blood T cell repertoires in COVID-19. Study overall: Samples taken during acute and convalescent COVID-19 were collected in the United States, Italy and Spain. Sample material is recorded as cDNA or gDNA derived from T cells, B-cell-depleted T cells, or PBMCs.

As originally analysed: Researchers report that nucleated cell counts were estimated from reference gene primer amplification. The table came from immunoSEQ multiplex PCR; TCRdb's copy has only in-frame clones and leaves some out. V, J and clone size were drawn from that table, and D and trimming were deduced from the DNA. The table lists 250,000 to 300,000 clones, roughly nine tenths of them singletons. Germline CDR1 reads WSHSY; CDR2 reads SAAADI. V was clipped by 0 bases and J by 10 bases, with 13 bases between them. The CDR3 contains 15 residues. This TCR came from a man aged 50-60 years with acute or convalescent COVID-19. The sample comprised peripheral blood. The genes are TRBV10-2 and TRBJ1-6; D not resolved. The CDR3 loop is CASSESEGPWSPLHF. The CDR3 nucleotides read TGCGCCAGCAGTGAGTCGGAGGGCCCGTGGTCACCCCTCCACTTT.